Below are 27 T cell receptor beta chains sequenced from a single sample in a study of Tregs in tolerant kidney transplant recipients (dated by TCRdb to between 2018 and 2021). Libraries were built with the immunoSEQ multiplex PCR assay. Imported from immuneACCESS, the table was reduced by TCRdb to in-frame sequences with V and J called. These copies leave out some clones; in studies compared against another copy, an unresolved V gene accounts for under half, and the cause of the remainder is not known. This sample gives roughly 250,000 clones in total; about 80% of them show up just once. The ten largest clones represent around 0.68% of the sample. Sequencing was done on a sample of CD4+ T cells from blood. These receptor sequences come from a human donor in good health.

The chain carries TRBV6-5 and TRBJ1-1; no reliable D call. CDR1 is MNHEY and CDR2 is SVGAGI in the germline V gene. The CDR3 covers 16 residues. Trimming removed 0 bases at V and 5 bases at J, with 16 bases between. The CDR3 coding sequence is TGTGCCAGCAGTTACTCCGCCTTGGGCACCAGGACTGAAGCTTTCTTT. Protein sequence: CASSYSALGTRTEAFF.

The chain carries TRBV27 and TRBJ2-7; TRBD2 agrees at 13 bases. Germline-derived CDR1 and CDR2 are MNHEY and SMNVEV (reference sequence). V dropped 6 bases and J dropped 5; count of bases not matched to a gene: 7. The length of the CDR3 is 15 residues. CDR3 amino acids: CASSPWTSGRDEQYF. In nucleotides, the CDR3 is TGTGCCAGCAGCCCCTGGACTAGCGGGAGAGACGAGCAGTACTTC.

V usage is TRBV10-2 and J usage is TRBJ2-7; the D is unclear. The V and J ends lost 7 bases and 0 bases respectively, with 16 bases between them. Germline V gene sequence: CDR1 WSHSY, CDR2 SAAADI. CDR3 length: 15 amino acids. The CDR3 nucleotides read TGCGCCAGCATCTCCCCCGTCGAAAACTCCTACGAGCAGTACTTC. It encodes CASISPVENSYEQYF.

CDR3 sequence reads: CASSLKIDSPSYNEQFF. In DNA, the CDR3 is TGTGCCAGCAGCTTAAAGATAGACTCCCCCTCCTACAATGAGCAGTTCTTC. This sequence joins TRBV11-2 and TRBJ2-1, with unresolved D. CDR1 is SGHAT and CDR2 is FQNNGV in the germline V gene. CDR3 length: 17 amino acids. The V end lost 2 bases, the J end lost 0 bases, and 14 bases lay between the germline ends.

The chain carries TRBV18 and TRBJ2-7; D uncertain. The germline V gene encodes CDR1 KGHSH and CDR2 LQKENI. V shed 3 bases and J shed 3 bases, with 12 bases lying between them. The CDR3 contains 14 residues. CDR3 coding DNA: TGTGCCAGCTCACCGTCACTGGAGAGCTACGAGCAGTACTTC. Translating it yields CASSPSLESYEQYF.

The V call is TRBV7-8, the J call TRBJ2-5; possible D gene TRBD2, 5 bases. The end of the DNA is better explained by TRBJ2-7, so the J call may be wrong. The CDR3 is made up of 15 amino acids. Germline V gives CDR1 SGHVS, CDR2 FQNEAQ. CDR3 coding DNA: TGTGCCAGCAGCTTAGGGGCCCGGGGTTCCTACGAGCAGTACTTC. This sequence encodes CASSLGARGSYEQYF.

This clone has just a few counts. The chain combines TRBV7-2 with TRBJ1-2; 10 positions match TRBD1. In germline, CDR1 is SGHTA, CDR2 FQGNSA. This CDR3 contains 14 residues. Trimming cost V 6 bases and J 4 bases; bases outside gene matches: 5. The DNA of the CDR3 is TGTGCCAGCAGGAGGGACAGGGGAAGCTATGGCTACACCTTC. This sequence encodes CASRRDRGSYGYTF.

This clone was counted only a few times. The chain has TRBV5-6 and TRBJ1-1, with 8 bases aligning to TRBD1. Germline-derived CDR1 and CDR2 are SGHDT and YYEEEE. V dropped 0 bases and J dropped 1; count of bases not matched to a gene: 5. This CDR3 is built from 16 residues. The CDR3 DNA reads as TGTGCCAGCAGCTTGGTGGACAGGGCGACGAACACTGAAGCTTTCTTT. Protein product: CASSLVDRATNTEAFF.

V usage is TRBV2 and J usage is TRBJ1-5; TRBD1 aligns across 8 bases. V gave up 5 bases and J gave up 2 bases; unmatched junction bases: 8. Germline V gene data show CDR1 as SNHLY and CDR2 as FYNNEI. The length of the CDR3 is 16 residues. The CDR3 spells CASSKMDRVGNQPQHF. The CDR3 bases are TGTGCCAGCAGTAAGATGGACAGGGTGGGCAATCAGCCCCAGCATTTT.

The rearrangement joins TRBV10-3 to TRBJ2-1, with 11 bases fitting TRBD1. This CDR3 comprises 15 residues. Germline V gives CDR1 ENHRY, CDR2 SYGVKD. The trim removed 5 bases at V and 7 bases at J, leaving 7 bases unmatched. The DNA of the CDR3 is TGTGCCATCAGTTTAGGACAGGGGGCGCTGAATGAGCAGTTCTTC. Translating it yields CAISLGQGALNEQFF.

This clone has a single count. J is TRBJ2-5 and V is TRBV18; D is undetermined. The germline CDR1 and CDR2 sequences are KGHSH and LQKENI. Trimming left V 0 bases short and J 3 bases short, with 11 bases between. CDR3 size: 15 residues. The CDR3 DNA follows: TGTGCCAGCTCACCACCGTCGAAGATAAAAGAGACCCAGTACTTC. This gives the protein CASSPPSKIKETQYF.

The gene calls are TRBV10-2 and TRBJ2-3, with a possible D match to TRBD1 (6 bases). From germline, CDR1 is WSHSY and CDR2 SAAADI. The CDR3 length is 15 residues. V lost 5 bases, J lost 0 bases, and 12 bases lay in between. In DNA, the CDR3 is TGCGCCAGCAGTAGGGGGAAACCTAGCACAGATACGCAGTATTTT. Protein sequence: CASSRGKPSTDTQYF.

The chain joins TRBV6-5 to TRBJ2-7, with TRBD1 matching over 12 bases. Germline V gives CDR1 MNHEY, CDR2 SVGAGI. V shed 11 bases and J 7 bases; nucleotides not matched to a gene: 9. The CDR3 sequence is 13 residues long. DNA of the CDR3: TGTGCCGGCTCGGGACAGGGGGCTCGGGAGCAGTACTTC. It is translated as CAGSGQGAREQYF.

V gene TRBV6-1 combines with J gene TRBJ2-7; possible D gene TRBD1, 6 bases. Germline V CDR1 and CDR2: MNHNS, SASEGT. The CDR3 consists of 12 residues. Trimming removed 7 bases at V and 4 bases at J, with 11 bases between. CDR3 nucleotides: TGTGCCAGCACAGGGGAAGCGTACGAGCAGTACTTC. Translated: CASTGEAYEQYF.

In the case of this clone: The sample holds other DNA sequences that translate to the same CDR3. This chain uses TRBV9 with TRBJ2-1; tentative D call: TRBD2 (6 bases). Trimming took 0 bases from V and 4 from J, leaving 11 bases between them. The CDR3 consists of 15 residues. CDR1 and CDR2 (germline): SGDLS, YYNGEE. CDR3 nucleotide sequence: TGTGCCAGCAGCGTAGCAAGCGGACTATACAATGAGCAGTTCTTC. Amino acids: CASSVASGLYNEQFF. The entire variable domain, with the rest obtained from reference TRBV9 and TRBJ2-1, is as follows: DSGVTQTPKHLITATGQRVTLRCSPRSGDLSVYWYQQSLDQGLQFLIQYYNGEERAKGNILERFSAQQFPDLHSELNLSSLELGDSALYFCASSVASGLYNEQFFGPGTRLTVL.

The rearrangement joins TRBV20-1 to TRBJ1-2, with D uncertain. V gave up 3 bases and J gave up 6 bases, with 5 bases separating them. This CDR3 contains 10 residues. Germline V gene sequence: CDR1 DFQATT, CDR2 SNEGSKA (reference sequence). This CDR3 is CSASENGYTF. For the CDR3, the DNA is TGCAGTGCTAGTGAAAATGGCTACACCTTC.

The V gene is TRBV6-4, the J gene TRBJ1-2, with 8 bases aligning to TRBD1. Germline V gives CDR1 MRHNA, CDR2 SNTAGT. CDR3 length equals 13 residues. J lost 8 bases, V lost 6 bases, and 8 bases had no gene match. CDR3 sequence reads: CASSVGQGGGYTF. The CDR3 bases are TGTGCCAGCAGCGTAGGACAGGGCGGCGGCTACACCTTC.

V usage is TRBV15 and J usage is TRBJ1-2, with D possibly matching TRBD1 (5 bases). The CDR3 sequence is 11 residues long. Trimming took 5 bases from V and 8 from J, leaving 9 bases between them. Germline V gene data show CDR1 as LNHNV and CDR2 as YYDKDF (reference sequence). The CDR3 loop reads CATSGGVGYTF. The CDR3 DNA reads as TGTGCCACCAGCGGGGGAGTGGGCTACACCTTC.

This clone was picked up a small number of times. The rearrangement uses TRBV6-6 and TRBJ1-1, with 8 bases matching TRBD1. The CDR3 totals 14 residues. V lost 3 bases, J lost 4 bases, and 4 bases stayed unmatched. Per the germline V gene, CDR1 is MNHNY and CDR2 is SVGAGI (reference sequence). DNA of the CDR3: TGTGCCAGCAGTTATAACAGGGGGATCACTGAAGCTTTCTTT. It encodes CASSYNRGITEAFF.

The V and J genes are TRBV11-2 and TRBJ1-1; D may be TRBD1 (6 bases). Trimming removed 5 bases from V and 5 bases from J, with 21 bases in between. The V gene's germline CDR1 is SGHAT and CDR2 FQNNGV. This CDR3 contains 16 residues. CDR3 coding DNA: TGTGCCAGCAGCCTTTGGGGCAGGGGATTTGGGACTGAAGCTTTCTTT. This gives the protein CASSLWGRGFGTEAFF.

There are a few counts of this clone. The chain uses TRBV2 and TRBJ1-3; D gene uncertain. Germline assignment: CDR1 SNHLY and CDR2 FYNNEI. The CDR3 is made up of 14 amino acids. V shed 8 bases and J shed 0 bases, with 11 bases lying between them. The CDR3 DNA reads TGTGCCAGCGGCCCCGGGCTCTCTGGAAACACCATATATTTT. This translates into CASGPGLSGNTIYF.

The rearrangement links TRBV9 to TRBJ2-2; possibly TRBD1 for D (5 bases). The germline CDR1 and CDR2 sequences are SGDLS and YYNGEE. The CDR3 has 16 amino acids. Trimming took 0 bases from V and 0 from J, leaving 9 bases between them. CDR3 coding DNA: TGTGCCAGCAGCGTAGACCCAGGGTCGAACACCGGGGAGCTGTTTTTT. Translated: CASSVDPGSNTGELFF. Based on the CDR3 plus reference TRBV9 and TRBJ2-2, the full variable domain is DSGVTQTPKHLITATGQRVTLRCSPRSGDLSVYWYQQSLDQGLQFLIQYYNGEERAKGNILERFSAQQFPDLHSELNLSSLELGDSALYFCASSVDPGSNTGELFFGEGSRLTVL.

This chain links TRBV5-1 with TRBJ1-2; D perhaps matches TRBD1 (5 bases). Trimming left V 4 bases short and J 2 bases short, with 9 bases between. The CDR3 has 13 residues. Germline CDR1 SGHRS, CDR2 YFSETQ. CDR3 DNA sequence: TGCGCCAGCAGCCCGGGGGGGAACTATGGCTACACCTTC. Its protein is CASSPGGNYGYTF. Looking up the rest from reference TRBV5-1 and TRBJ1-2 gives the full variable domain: KAGVTQTPRYLIKTRGQQVTLSCSPISGHRSVSWYQQTPGQGLQFLFEYFSETQRNKGNFPGRFSGRQFSNSRSEMNVSTLELGDSALYLCASSPGGNYGYTFGSGTRLTVV.

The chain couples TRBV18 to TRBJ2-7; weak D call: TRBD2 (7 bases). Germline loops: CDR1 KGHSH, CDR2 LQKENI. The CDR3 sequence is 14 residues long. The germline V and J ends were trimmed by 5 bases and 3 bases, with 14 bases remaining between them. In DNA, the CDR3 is TGTGCCAGCTCAGGGGGGGCAGGTCTCTACGAGCAGTACTTC. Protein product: CASSGGAGLYEQYF.

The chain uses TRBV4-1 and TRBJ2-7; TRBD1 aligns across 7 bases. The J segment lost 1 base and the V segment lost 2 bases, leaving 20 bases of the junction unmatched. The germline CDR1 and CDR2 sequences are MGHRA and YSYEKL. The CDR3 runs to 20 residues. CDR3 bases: TGCGCCAGCAGCCAAAACCCCGGGACAGTGGCATTCGTCAGGTCCTACGAGCAGTACTTC. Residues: CASSQNPGTVAFVRSYEQYF.

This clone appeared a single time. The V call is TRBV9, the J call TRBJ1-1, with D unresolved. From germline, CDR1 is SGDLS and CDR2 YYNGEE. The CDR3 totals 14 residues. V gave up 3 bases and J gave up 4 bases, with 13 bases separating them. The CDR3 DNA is TGTGCCAGCAGCGCCAATGAGGTTGGCACTGAAGCTTTCTTT. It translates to CASSANEVGTEAFF.

DNA of the CDR3: TGCGCCAGCAGCTGGGGACAGTCGAACACTGAAGCTTTCTTT. Translation: CASSWGQSNTEAFF. V gene TRBV5-1 combines with J gene TRBJ1-1; 7 bases agree with TRBD1. CDR1 is SGHRS, CDR2 YFSETQ, per germline. The CDR3 is 14 residues long. The V segment lost 3 bases and the J segment 1 base; nucleotides outside the gene matches: 3.